The T cell receptor beta chain under discussion was sequenced for a study of T cells in localized non-small cell lung cancer. Method: immunoSEQ multiplex PCR; TCRdb's copy keeps in-frame clones and lacks some. The data show approximately 5,100 clones, 28% seen once. The V gene end was trimmed by 5 bases and the J gene end by 0 bases; junction bases not matched to a gene: 5. CDR1 and CDR2 from the germline V gene are SGHNT and YENEEA. CDR3 length: 17 amino acids. This clone showed up just a few times. V and J are TRBV11-3 and TRBJ2-7, with 15 bases matching TRBD2. The sample in question was lung tumor tissue, obtained before any cancer treatment. The receptor's source is a female donor of 60 years or more with stage I lung adenocarcinoma. CDR3 in DNA: TGTGCCAGCAGCCGGACTAGCGGGAGGGCAGGCTCCTACGAGCAGTACTTC. This codes for CASSRTSGRAGSYEQYF. Supplemented by reference TRBV11-3 and TRBJ2-7, the full variable domain reads EAGVVQSPRYKIIEKKQPVAFWCNPISGHNTLYWYLQNLGQGPELLIRYENEEAVDDSQLPKDRFSAERLKGVDSTLKIQPAELGDSAVYLCASSRTSGRAGSYEQYFGPGTRLTVT.